This entry describes one T cell receptor (beta chain). No antigen is known for it. This sample was included in a study of T-cell memory formation after mild COVID-19. Study as a whole: Each donor largely had its own TCR clusters. Study-wide results and limits: Several responding clones turned up in pre-infection memory, indicating that cross-reactive memory may have taken part.

V was cut by 4 bases and J by 8 bases, with 15 bases left in between. The CDR3 sequence is 14 residues long. Germline CDR1 is SGHTA and CDR2 is FQGNSA. TCR alpha and TCR beta cDNA libraries carrying sample barcodes and UMIs were produced by 5'RACE using constant-segment primers. MiXCR, run by TCRdb on the 5' RACE reads, gives a single entry per CDR3 protein. Of 380,000 or so distinct CDR3 sequences detected, around 15% appear once; the ten largest clones hold about 22%. The sample consisted of PBMCs or a T cell subset sorted from them (not recorded which). The receptor was isolated from a man aged 18 to 30 who had mild COVID-19 (a few samples of this study predate the infection). Cell type and time point are not known. The J gene is TRBJ2-1, the V gene TRBV7-2, with D possibly TRBD2 on 6 matching bases. CDR3 sequence reads: CASSWNGDFDEQFF. CDR3 bases: TGTGCCAGCAGCTGGAATGGGGACTTCGATGAGCAGTTCTTC.